The clone carrying this T cell receptor (beta chain) was seen a handful of times. This sample is drawn from a study of regulatory T cells in long-lasting Graves disease. Relying on iRepertoire HTBI primers and Arm-PCR of CDR3 regions, the team built TCR beta libraries. TCRdb re-derived calls from the multiplex PCR reads in MiXCR, one entry per CDR3 protein. The data show 500,000 to 700,000 distinct CDR3 sequences, under 20% seen once. Time point described: newly diagnosed GD, antithyroid drugs for less than 3 months. PBMCs provided the RNA from which the TCR library was made. The sample was also linked to a second study, of T cells in Graves' hyperthyroidism and ophthalmopathy.

The input for sequencing was peripheral blood mononuclear cells (PBMCs), taken at new diagnosis, from a patient treated with antithyroid drugs. This sequence originates from a woman aged 25 to 39 with Graves disease.

CDR3 bases: TGTGCCAGCAGCCCGGAGACGGCTCAAGAGACCCAGTACTTC. Residues: CASSPETAQETQYF. V is TRBV5-8 and J is TRBJ2-5, with D hard to call. The CDR3 totals 14 residues. The germline gives CDR1 SGHTS, CDR2 YDEGEE. Trimming removed 4 bases from V and 2 bases from J, with 12 bases in between.